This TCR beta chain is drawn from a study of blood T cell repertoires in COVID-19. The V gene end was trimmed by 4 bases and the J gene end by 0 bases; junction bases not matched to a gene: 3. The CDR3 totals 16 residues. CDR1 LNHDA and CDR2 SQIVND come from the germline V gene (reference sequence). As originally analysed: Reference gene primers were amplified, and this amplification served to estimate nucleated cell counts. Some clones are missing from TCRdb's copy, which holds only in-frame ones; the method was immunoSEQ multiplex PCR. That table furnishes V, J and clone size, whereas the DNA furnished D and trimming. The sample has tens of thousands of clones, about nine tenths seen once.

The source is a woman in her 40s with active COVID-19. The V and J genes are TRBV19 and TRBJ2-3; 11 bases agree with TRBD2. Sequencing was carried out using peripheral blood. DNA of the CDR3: TGTGCCAGTAGTACGACTAGCGGGGCTAGCACAGATACGCAGTATTTT. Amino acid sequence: CASSTTSGASTDTQYF.